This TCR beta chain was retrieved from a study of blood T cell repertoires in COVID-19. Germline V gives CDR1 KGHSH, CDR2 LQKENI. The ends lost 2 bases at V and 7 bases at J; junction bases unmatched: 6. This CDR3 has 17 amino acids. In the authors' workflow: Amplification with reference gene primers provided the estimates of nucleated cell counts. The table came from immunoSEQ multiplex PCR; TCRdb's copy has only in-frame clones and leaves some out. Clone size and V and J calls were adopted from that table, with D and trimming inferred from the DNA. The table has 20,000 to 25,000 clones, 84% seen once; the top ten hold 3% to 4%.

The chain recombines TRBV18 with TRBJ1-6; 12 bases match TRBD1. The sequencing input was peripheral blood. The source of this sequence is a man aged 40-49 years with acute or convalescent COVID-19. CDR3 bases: TGTGCCAGCTCACCAAAAGGGACAGGGGGCCCGAATTCACCCCTCCACTTT. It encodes CASSPKGTGGPNSPLHF. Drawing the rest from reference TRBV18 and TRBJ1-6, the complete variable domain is NAGVMQNPRHLVRRRGQEARLRCSPMKGHSHVYWYRQLPEEGLKFMVYLQKENIIDESGMPKERFSAEFPKEGPSILRIQQVVRGDSAAYFCASSPKGTGGPNSPLHFGNGTRLTVT.